The 6 T cell receptor beta chains listed next were all sequenced from one sample in a study of regulatory T cells in long-lasting Graves disease. For TCR beta, libraries came from iRepertoire HTBI primers and Arm-PCR of CDR3 regions. TCRdb itself ran the multiplex PCR reads through MiXCR, one entry per CDR3 protein. The sample carries 350,000 to 500,000 distinct CDR3 sequences, over 20% recorded once. Time point indicated: persistent/refractory GD, antithyroid drugs over 5 years with positive TRAb. PBMC RNA served as the TCR library source. The sample here was peripheral blood mononuclear cells (PBMCs), taken when the disease was refractory, from a patient treated with antithyroid drugs. The receptors stem from a female donor with Graves disease.

The rearrangement links TRBV28 to TRBJ2-2; D is perhaps TRBD2 (6 bases). The germline CDR1 and CDR2 sequences are MDHEN and SYDVKM. This CDR3 contains 15 residues. V lost 3 bases to trimming and J lost 6 bases, with 14 bases between them. CDR3 DNA: TGTGCCAGCAGTTTCCTAGCGTTTCCTTCCGGGGAGCTGTTTTTT. Translated, it gives CASSFLAFPSGELFF. Based on the CDR3 plus reference TRBV28 and TRBJ2-2, the full variable domain is DVKVTQSSRYLVKRTGEKVFLECVQDMDHENMFWYRQDPGLGLRLIYFSYDVKMKEKGDIPEGYSVSREKKERFSLILESASTNQTSMYLCASSFLAFPSGELFFGEGSRLTVL.

About this clonotype: This may come from a read error, since a much larger clone is one base off. The chain has TRBV6-2 or TRBV6-3 and TRBJ2-7; D uncertain. Germline assignment: CDR1 MNHEY and CDR2 SVGEGT. This CDR3 is 13 amino acids long. CDR3 amino acids: CAGSEAAAYEQYF. The CDR3 nucleotides read TGTGCCGGCAGTGAGGCCGCAGCCTACGAGCAGTACTTC.

This clonotype was counted ten times or more. The chain carries TRBV6-1 and TRBJ1-2; D perhaps matches TRBD1 (5 bases). Germline V CDR1 and CDR2: MNHNS, SASEGT. The germline V and J ends were trimmed by 4 bases and 0 bases, with 12 bases remaining between them. The CDR3 sequence is 15 residues long. CDR3 sequence reads: CASSAGLGPNYGYTF. CDR3 bases: TGTGCCAGCAGTGCCGGTTTGGGGCCTAACTATGGCTACACCTTC.

As for this clonotype: A much larger clone lies a single base off, so this may be a read error. The V gene is TRBV27, the J gene TRBJ2-5; a weak D match, TRBD1 (6 bases). The CDR3 loop spans 15 amino acids. Trimming shortened V by 6 bases and J by 5 bases, and 19 bases separated the two germline ends. In germline, CDR1 is MNHEY, CDR2 SMNVEV (reference sequence). The CDR3, as DNA: TGTGCCAGCAGATTGTCACAGGGTTGGGGGGAGACCCAGTACTTC. This codes for CASRLSQGWGETQYF.

This clonotype was seen repeatedly, ten times or more. The rearrangement links TRBV12-3 or TRBV12-4 to TRBJ1-5; TRBD1 agrees at 11 bases. V was pared by 5 bases and J by 6 bases, with 6 bases of the junction left unmatched. This CDR3 has 15 amino acids. CDR3 protein: CASSPHGTGGQPQHF. The CDR3 DNA reads as TGTGCCAGCAGTCCACATGGGACAGGGGGTCAGCCCCAGCATTTT.

This clonotype has ten or more counts. This chain joins TRBV15 and TRBJ2-5; the match to TRBD2 covers 8 bases. Germline loops: CDR1 LNHNV, CDR2 YYDKDF (reference sequence). The CDR3 is 15 amino acids. Losses at the gene ends were 0 bases for V and 4 bases for J; bases not matched to a gene: 4. The DNA for the CDR3 is TGTGCCACCAGCAGAGACCGGGAGGGTGGAGAGACCCAGTACTTC. It encodes CATSRDREGGETQYF.